Below are 14 T cell receptor beta chains sequenced from a single sample in a study of cytomegalovirus exposure and HLA in healthy donors. The PCR used 60 Vbeta and 13 Jbeta primers. The data were produced by immunoSEQ multiplex PCR, yet TCRdb's version contains in-frame clones alone and is incomplete. In the table there are about 54,000 clones, 82% of which are singletons. Material: PBMCs. These receptors were collected from a young woman in good health and CMV-seronegative.

This clone has only a few counts. DNA of the CDR3: TGCAGCGTGGCCCCACGTGGGAGGAGCTCCTACGAGCAGTACTTC. It is translated as CSVAPRGRSSYEQYF. The chain combines TRBV29-1 with TRBJ2-7; perhaps TRBD2 as D (6 bases). The germline V gene encodes CDR1 SQVTM and CDR2 ANQGSEA. V gave up 6 bases and J gave up 0 bases, with 18 bases separating them. The length of the CDR3 is 15 residues.

This clone has a handful of counts. The chain joins TRBV6-5 to TRBJ2-1; no reliable D call. The CDR3 covers 11 residues. The germline V gene has CDR1 MNHEY and CDR2 SVGAGI. The ends were cut back, 10 bases at V and 8 bases at J, with 12 bases in the middle. CDR3 amino acids: CATAQFDEQFF. The CDR3 coding sequence is TGTGCCACCGCCCAGTTTGATGAGCAGTTCTTC.

V is TRBV19 and J is TRBJ1-2; 9 bases are shared with TRBD1. CDR1 and CDR2 from the germline V gene are LNHDA and SQIVND (reference sequence). J lost 4 bases, V lost 2 bases, and 11 bases had no gene match. The CDR3 has 17 amino acids. This CDR3 reads CASSIFATGGDRYGYTF. The DNA for the CDR3 is TGTGCCAGTAGTATATTCGCGACAGGGGGAGATCGCTATGGCTACACCTTC.

This clone was found once. The rearrangement joins TRBV19 to TRBJ2-2; D gene uncertain. This CDR3 is 14 amino acids long. Germline V gene sequence: CDR1 LNHDA, CDR2 SQIVND (reference sequence). The V end lost 7 bases, the J end lost 4 bases, and 13 bases lay between the germline ends. The CDR3: CASTIPLGTGELFF. In nucleotides, the CDR3 is TGTGCCAGTACAATCCCCCTAGGCACCGGGGAGCTGTTTTTT.

This clone was counted only a few times. The chain is built from TRBV6-5 and TRBJ2-5; no clear D. Germline V CDR1 and CDR2: MNHEY, SVGAGI. Trimming stripped 2 bases from V and 0 bases from J, with 10 bases between. The CDR3 covers 15 residues. The CDR3 nucleotides read TGTGCCAGCAGTTACCTACAGACGTACCAAGAGACCCAGTACTTC. This codes for CASSYLQTYQETQYF.

CDR3 sequence (DNA): TGTGCCAGCAGCCCGGGACTAGACTCCACAGATACGCAGTATTTT. Its translation: CASSPGLDSTDTQYF. This chain connects TRBV7-9 to TRBJ2-3, with 8 bases that match TRBD2. This CDR3 contains 15 residues. Unmatched junction bases numbered 6, after V lost 5 bases and J lost 2 bases. Germline CDR1 is SEHNR and CDR2 is FQNEAQ (reference sequence).

The chain is built from TRBV4-1 and TRBJ2-1, with a possible D match to TRBD2 (6 bases). CDR3 length: 19 amino acids. Germline CDR1 reads MGHRA; CDR2 reads YSYEKL. Trimming took off 4 bases at V and 3 bases at J, with 25 bases between the two ends. The CDR3 DNA reads as TGCGCCAGCAGCCCTCAACCCCCCGGGGGTATAGTGAACTACAATGAGCAGTTCTTC. It specifies CASSPQPPGGIVNYNEQFF.

This chain connects TRBV19 to TRBJ2-5; no clear D. The J call is uncertain, as TRBJ2-7 better fits the DNA end. This CDR3 comprises 15 residues. Per germline, CDR1 LNHDA and CDR2 SQIVND (reference sequence). The CDR3 protein is CASSSRAPPWGEQYF. The CDR3 DNA sequence: TGTGCCAGTAGTAGTAGGGCCCCACCATGGGGCGAGCAGTACTTC.

This chain links TRBV7-3 with TRBJ2-5; TRBD1 matches at 7 bases. The CDR3 is 14 residues long. Germline loops: CDR1 SGHTA, CDR2 FQGTGA. J gave up 2 bases and V 8 bases, and 8 bases lay outside the gene matches. CDR3 sequence reads: CASARGGSQETQYF. DNA for the CDR3: TGTGCCAGCGCCCGAGGGGGCTCTCAAGAGACCCAGTACTTC. The whole variable domain, remainder taken from reference TRBV7-3 and TRBJ2-5, is GAGVSQTPSNKVTEKGKYVELRCDPISGHTALYWYRQSLGQGPEFLIYFQGTGAADDSGLPNDRFFAVRPEGSVSTLKIQRTERGDSAVYLCASARGGSQETQYFGPGTRLLVL.

The chain combines TRBV30 with TRBJ1-1, with D possibly being TRBD1 (6 bases). V dropped 0 bases and J dropped 3 bases, with 8 bases sitting between them. CDR1 and CDR2 (germline): GTSNPN, SVGIG (reference sequence). The CDR3 consists of 13 residues. The CDR3 spells CAWSVGQYTEAFF. The CDR3, as DNA: TGTGCCTGGAGTGTTGGACAGTACACTGAAGCTTTCTTT. Using reference TRBV30 and TRBJ1-1 for the parts outside the CDR3, the full variable domain is SQTIHQWPATLVQPVGSPLSLECTVEGTSNPNLYWYRQAAGRGLQLLFYSVGIGQISSEVPQNLSASRPQDRQFILSSKKLLLSDSGFYLCAWSVGQYTEAFFGQGTRLTVV.

CDR3 sequence (DNA): TGTGCCAGCAGCAAGAGGTCAGGGGATAAAGAGACCCAGTACTTC. Its translation: CASSKRSGDKETQYF. The genes are TRBV21-1 and TRBJ2-5; no DNA check was done on the table's D call, TRBD1. TRBV21-1 has pseudogene status. The CDR3 sequence is 15 residues long.

This clone was detected only a few times. V and J are TRBV10-2 and TRBJ1-5; D is unresolved. The V and J ends lost 3 bases and 0 bases respectively, with 6 bases between them. This CDR3 comprises 14 residues. Germline V gene data show CDR1 as WSHSY and CDR2 as SAAADI. In DNA form, the CDR3 reads TGCGCCAGCAGTGACAGTCATAGCAATCAGCCCCAGCATTTT. Amino acid sequence: CASSDSHSNQPQHF.

Note on this clone: At one of its ends the junction is not consistent with the germline gene, which may arise from a read error. V usage is TRBV6-4 and J usage is TRBJ2-6, with TRBD1 as a possible D gene (5 bases). The CDR3 is 15 amino acids. Germline-derived CDR1 and CDR2 are MRHNA and SNTAGT. The CDR3 loop is CASSDTTSGANGLTF. The CDR3 nucleotides read TGTGCCAGCAGTGACACCACCTCTGGGGCCAACGGCCTGACTTTC.

This clone was seen a single time. The chain recombines TRBV10-3 with TRBJ1-1; no clear D. Trimming pared 0 bases from V and 4 bases from J, leaving 6 bases between. This CDR3 contains 13 residues. Per the germline V gene, CDR1 is ENHRY and CDR2 is SYGVKD. The CDR3 here is CAISESILTEAFF. The CDR3, as DNA: TGTGCCATCAGTGAGTCTATTCTCACTGAAGCTTTCTTT.